Listed here are 29 T cell receptor beta chains from one sample, sequenced in a study of post-analysis software for immune sequencing data. Study-level findings and limits: About 5 TRBV segments were significantly more frequent in patients than in controls. TRBV5-6, TRBV5-1 and TRBV20-1 were among these segments.

Built from TCR beta cDNA, the libraries had unique molecular identifiers in them. TCRdb called the PCR reads again in MiXCR, with one record for every CDR3 protein. This table holds fewer than 900,000 distinct CDR3 sequences, roughly 46% found once. What these receptors recognize is not known. The sequenced material came from blood. The source of these receptors is a girl between 5 and 17 years old with multiple sclerosis.

This chain uses TRBV7-3 with TRBJ1-3; D not resolved. Germline V gives CDR1 SGHTA, CDR2 FQGTGA. This CDR3 region has 14 residues. V dropped 1 base and J dropped 3 bases, with 7 bases sitting between them. This CDR3 is CASSLSQFGNTIYF. CDR3 sequence (DNA): TGTGCCAGCAGCTTAAGTCAGTTTGGAAACACCATATATTTT.

The chain employs TRBV12-3 or TRBV12-4 and TRBJ2-3; the D call may be TRBD1 or TRBD2 (5 bases each). This CDR3 spans 15 amino acids. V was shortened by 5 bases and J by 4 bases, with 16 bases between the two germline ends. For the CDR3, the DNA is TGTGCCAGCAGTCCCCTAGCAGGGATCGCAGATACGCAGTATTTT. This gives the protein CASSPLAGIADTQYF.

This clonotype was counted only a few times. J is TRBJ2-4 and V is TRBV2; D gene ambiguous. V was trimmed by 3 bases and J by 3 bases, leaving 9 bases between them. Per the germline V gene, CDR1 is SNHLY and CDR2 is FYNNEI. The CDR3 contains 14 residues. The CDR3 DNA sequence: TGTGCCAGCAGTGATTCCCCGGGCAAAAACATTCAGTACTTC. It specifies CASSDSPGKNIQYF.

The chain carries TRBV7-2 and TRBJ2-1; tentative D call: TRBD1 (5 bases). Trimming left V 3 bases short and J 6 bases short, with 12 bases between. The germline V gene encodes CDR1 SGHTA and CDR2 FQGNSA. The CDR3 totals 14 residues. The CDR3 protein is CASSFTGPGNEQFF. The CDR3 DNA reads TGTGCCAGCAGCTTTACAGGTCCAGGCAATGAGCAGTTCTTC.

The chain carries TRBV9 and TRBJ1-2; 12 bases line up with TRBD1. J lost 7 bases, V lost 2 bases, and 3 bases had no gene match. Germline loops: CDR1 SGDLS, CDR2 YYNGEE. CDR3 size: 14 residues. The CDR3 sequence is CASSVGQGAFGYTF. The CDR3 coding sequence is TGTGCCAGCAGCGTGGGACAGGGGGCTTTTGGCTACACCTTC.

This chain joins TRBV27 and TRBJ2-7; D might be TRBD2 (5 bases). CDR3 length: 13 amino acids. Trimming took 6 bases from V and 7 from J, leaving 16 bases between them. Germline V gene lookup returns CDR1 MNHEY and CDR2 SMNVEV (reference sequence). The DNA of the CDR3 is TGTGCCAGCAGCCGAGCCCTGTCGGGGGAGCAGTACTTC. Residues: CASSRALSGEQYF.

This clonotype was seen a few times. V and J are TRBV6-1 and TRBJ2-2; 7 bases agree with TRBD1. The CDR3 sequence is 14 residues long. Germline loops: CDR1 MNHNS, CDR2 SASEGT. V shed 6 bases, J shed 1 base, and the junction held 2 bases outside the gene matches. The CDR3 DNA is TGTGCCAGCAGCCGGACAGGGAACACCGGGGAGCTGTTTTTT. Protein: CASSRTGNTGELFF.

In its sample, this clonotype was seen a few times. The V gene is TRBV20-1, the J gene TRBJ2-1; 7 bases match TRBD2. The germline CDR1 and CDR2 sequences are DFQATT and SNEGSKA (reference sequence). This CDR3 has 12 residues. V lost 4 bases to trimming and J lost 5 bases; unmatched junction nucleotides: 2. The CDR3 is CSAKREDNEQFF. CDR3 sequence (DNA): TGCAGTGCTAAACGGGAGGACAATGAGCAGTTCTTC.

The CDR3: CASSIGPGNQPQHF. CDR3 in DNA: TGTGCCAGTAGTATCGGTCCCGGCAATCAGCCCCAGCATTTT. The chain joins TRBV19 to TRBJ1-5; D is undetermined. The germline gives CDR1 LNHDA, CDR2 SQIVND (reference sequence). The CDR3 consists of 14 residues. V lost 3 bases and J 2 bases, leaving 8 bases between the germline ends.

This clonotype was seen a few times. V is TRBV28 and J is TRBJ1-6; D might be TRBD1 (5 bases). The CDR3 covers 15 residues. V lost 8 bases and J 0 bases, leaving 11 bases between the germline ends. The germline gives CDR1 MDHEN, CDR2 SYDVKM. CDR3 sequence: CASEVGRSYNSPLHF. CDR3 DNA: TGTGCCAGCGAGGTGGGACGCTCCTATAATTCACCCCTCCACTTT.

V gene TRBV9 combines with J gene TRBJ1-1, with a tentative D call TRBD1 (5 bases). V was pared by 7 bases and J by 7 bases, with 8 bases between. CDR3 length: 10 residues. From germline, CDR1 is SGDLS and CDR2 YYNGEE. The CDR3 here is CASGGDEAFF. CDR3 bases: TGTGCCAGCGGGGGGGATGAAGCTTTCTTT. The complete variable domain, with remaining parts taken from reference TRBV9 and TRBJ1-1, reads DSGVTQTPKHLITATGQRVTLRCSPRSGDLSVYWYQQSLDQGLQFLIQYYNGEERAKGNILERFSAQQFPDLHSELNLSSLELGDSALYFCASGGDEAFFGQGTRLTVV.

The chain carries TRBV4-2 and TRBJ2-1, with D maybe TRBD1 (6 bases). The germline gives CDR1 LGHNA, CDR2 YNFKEQ. This CDR3 region has 17 residues. The ends were cut back, 1 base at V and 1 base at J, with 14 bases in the middle. CDR3 nucleotide sequence: TGTGCCAGCAGCCAAGGGTACAGGGTCCTATCCTACAATGAGCAGTTCTTC. Its protein is CASSQGYRVLSYNEQFF.

The sample holds a few counts of this clonotype. This chain joins TRBV29-1 and TRBJ2-1, with D unclear. The V gene lost 6 bases and the J gene lost 2 bases, with 20 bases spanning the gap. Germline V gene sequence: CDR1 SQVTM, CDR2 ANQGSEA. The CDR3 is 16 amino acids. CDR3 loop: CSVPHQEPTPYNEQFF. CDR3 DNA: TGCAGCGTCCCCCATCAAGAGCCTACCCCCTACAATGAGCAGTTCTTC.

In DNA, the CDR3 is TGCAGCGTCCGGACAGGACCCATGAACACTGAAGCTTTCTTT. Protein sequence: CSVRTGPMNTEAFF. V gene TRBV29-1 combines with J gene TRBJ1-1; 7 nucleotides line up with TRBD1. The CDR3 is 14 amino acids. Looked up from germline, CDR1 is SQVTM and CDR2 is ANQGSEA. The V gene end was trimmed by 6 bases and the J gene end by 0 bases; junction bases not matched to a gene: 7.

This clonotype appeared a few times. The V gene is TRBV15, the J gene TRBJ2-3; D remains ambiguous. CDR1 and CDR2 from the germline V gene are LNHNV and YYDKDF (reference sequence). The V end was cut by 0 bases, the J end by 4 bases, with 5 bases between. This CDR3 has 13 amino acids. CDR3 loop: CATSRDGADTQYF. The CDR3 DNA reads TGTGCCACCAGCAGAGATGGGGCAGATACGCAGTATTTT.

The V gene is TRBV2, the J gene TRBJ1-2, with D possibly TRBD1 on 5 matching bases. Germline V CDR1 and CDR2: SNHLY, FYNNEI. The CDR3 has 15 amino acids. Trimming stripped 7 bases from V and 0 bases from J, with 15 bases between. The CDR3 sequence: CASTPDTLANYGYTF. For the CDR3, the DNA is TGTGCCAGCACCCCGGACACCCTAGCTAACTATGGCTACACCTTC.

The V gene is TRBV29-1, the J gene TRBJ2-1, with TRBD1 as a possible D gene (6 bases). The CDR3 has 18 residues. Trimming left V 0 bases short and J 0 bases short, with 18 bases between. Germline V gene data show CDR1 as SQVTM and CDR2 as ANQGSEA. CDR3 DNA sequence: TGCAGCGTTGAAGATGAACAGGGTCAGCTATTCTCCTACAATGAGCAGTTCTTC. It specifies CSVEDEQGQLFSYNEQFF.

The chain carries TRBV7-3 and TRBJ2-1, with 7 bases that match TRBD2. The germline CDR1 and CDR2 sequences are SGHTA and FQGTGA. J gave up 2 bases and V 2 bases, and 6 bases lay outside the gene matches. CDR3 length equals 16 residues. CDR3 bases: TGTGCCAGCAGCTTACGGGCGGGAGATACCTACAATGAGCAGTTCTTC. Amino acid sequence: CASSLRAGDTYNEQFF.

The chain is built from TRBV7-9 and TRBJ1-2, with 7 bases matching TRBD1. The CDR3 sequence is 15 residues long. V trimming: 0 bases; J trimming: 6 bases; junction bases outside the gene matches: 7. The germline V gene has CDR1 SEHNR and CDR2 FQNEAQ (reference sequence). In DNA form, the CDR3 reads TGTGCCAGCAGCTTAGCCGGGCAGGGGGTGAATGGCTACACCTTC. Encoded protein: CASSLAGQGVNGYTF.

This clonotype has a handful of counts. The chain recombines TRBV9 with TRBJ2-1; 9 bases align to TRBD2. V lost 4 bases, J lost 15 bases, and 8 bases stayed unmatched. The CDR3 loop spans 12 amino acids. In germline, CDR1 is SGDLS, CDR2 YYNGEE. CDR3 region: CASSTPGLAPFF. In DNA form, the CDR3 reads TGTGCCAGCAGCACCCCGGGACTAGCCCCGTTCTTC.

This clonotype was counted between two and nine times. The V and J genes are TRBV6-2 or TRBV6-3 and TRBJ2-7, with 8 bases lining up with TRBD1. Germline trimming cut 2 bases from V and 3 bases from J; bases unmatched to any gene: 6. There are 15 residues in the CDR3. Germline V gives CDR1 MNHEY, CDR2 SVGEGT. CDR3 sequence: CASSYGDRGVYEQYF. In nucleotides, the CDR3 is TGTGCCAGCAGTTACGGCGACAGGGGAGTCTACGAGCAGTACTTC.

In its sample, this clonotype was seen a few times. The J gene is TRBJ2-4, the V gene TRBV12-3 or TRBV12-4, with D tentatively TRBD2 (5 bases). The end of the DNA fits TRBJ2-7 better, so the J call may be wrong. The CDR3 totals 14 residues. The CDR3 DNA is TGTGCCAGTCCGTGGACCGCCGGGACCTACGAGCAGTACTTC. Amino acid sequence: CASPWTAGTYEQYF.

This clonotype was seen a handful of times. CDR3 sequence: CASGSSYRGRETQYF. The DNA of the CDR3 is TGTGCTAGTGGCTCCTCCTATAGGGGGCGGGAGACCCAGTACTTC. This chain connects TRBV12-5 to TRBJ2-5, with 7 nucleotides matching TRBD1. The germline gives CDR1 LGHNT, CDR2 FRNRAP. V shed 6 bases and J 5 bases; nucleotides not matched to a gene: 12. The CDR3 is made up of 15 amino acids.

There are a few counts of this clonotype. This chain connects TRBV27 to TRBJ2-5, with no clear D. The CDR3 is 14 amino acids. V lost 0 bases and J lost 9, with 14 bases in between. Germline V gene data show CDR1 as MNHEY and CDR2 as SMNVEV (reference sequence). The CDR3 DNA reads as TGTGCCAGCAGTTTATCGCCTCGGTACCCGGCCCAGTACTTC. It yields the protein CASSLSPRYPAQYF.

This rearrangement joins TRBV9 to TRBJ2-4, with D perhaps matching TRBD2 (6 bases). Trimming left V 0 bases short and J 1 base short, with 14 bases between. Per the germline V gene, CDR1 is SGDLS and CDR2 is YYNGEE. This CDR3 is built from 17 residues. The CDR3 loop is CASSVDGGNAAKNIQYF. In DNA, the CDR3 is TGTGCCAGCAGCGTAGATGGAGGGAATGCGGCCAAAAACATTCAGTACTTC.

With respect to this clonotype: An end of the junction differs from the germline gene, which may be a read error. This chain links TRBV4-3 with TRBJ2-3; perhaps TRBD2 as D (5 bases). The germline CDR1 and CDR2 sequences are LGHNA and YSLEER. The CDR3 has 18 residues. The CDR3 DNA follows: TGCGCCAGCAGCCAAGAGATCGCAAGCGGAGACCCCACAAATACGCAGTATTTT. This gives the protein CASSQEIASGDPTNTQYF.

The chain combines TRBV27 with TRBJ2-6; D gene unclear. Trimming cost V 7 bases and J 4 bases, with 14 bases left between them. Germline values: CDR1 MNHEY, CDR2 SMNVEV (reference sequence). The CDR3 covers 15 residues. The CDR3 region has the DNA TGTGCCAGCACCCTGCTCAATGGGGGGGCCAACGTCCTGACTTTC. Translation: CASTLLNGGANVLTF. The whole variable domain, remainder taken from reference TRBV27 and TRBJ2-6, is EAQVTQNPRYLITVTGKKLTVTCSQNMNHEYMSWYRQDPGLGLRQIYYSMNVEVTDKGDVPEGYKVSRKEKRNFPLILESPSPNQTSLYFCASTLLNGGANVLTFGAGSRLTVL.

This chain connects TRBV9 to TRBJ2-3, with D possibly being TRBD2 (6 bases). This CDR3 has 15 amino acids. Germline V CDR1 and CDR2: SGDLS, YYNGEE. The V end was cut by 0 bases, the J end by 1 base, with 9 bases between. The CDR3, as DNA: TGTGCCAGCAGCGTAGAGTGGGGGGGCACAGATACGCAGTATTTT. Translating it yields CASSVEWGGTDTQYF.

V is TRBV29-1 and J is TRBJ2-3; 7 bases line up with TRBD2. Germline-derived CDR1 and CDR2 are SQVTM and ANQGSEA. This CDR3 has 14 amino acids. The J segment lost 6 bases and the V segment lost 3 bases, leaving 9 bases of the junction unmatched. This CDR3 is CSVEEAGRVDTQYF. In nucleotides, the CDR3 is TGCAGCGTTGAGGAAGCGGGAAGAGTGGATACGCAGTATTTT.